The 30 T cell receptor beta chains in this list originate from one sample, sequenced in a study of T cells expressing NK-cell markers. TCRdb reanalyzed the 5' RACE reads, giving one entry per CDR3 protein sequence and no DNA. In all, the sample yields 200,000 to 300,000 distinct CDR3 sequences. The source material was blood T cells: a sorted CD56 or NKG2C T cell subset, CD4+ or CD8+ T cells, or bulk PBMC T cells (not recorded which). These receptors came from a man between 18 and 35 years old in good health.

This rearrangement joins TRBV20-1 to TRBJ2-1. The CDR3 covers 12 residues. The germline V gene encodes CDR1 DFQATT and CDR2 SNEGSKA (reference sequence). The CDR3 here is CSASLASSEQFF.

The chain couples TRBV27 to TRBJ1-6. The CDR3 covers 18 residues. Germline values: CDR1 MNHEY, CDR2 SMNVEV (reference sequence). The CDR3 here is CATRSQGPFTEDNSPLHF.

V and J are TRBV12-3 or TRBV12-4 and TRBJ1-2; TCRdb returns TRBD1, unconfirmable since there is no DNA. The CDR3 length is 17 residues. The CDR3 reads CASVSTTGKPTNYGYTF.

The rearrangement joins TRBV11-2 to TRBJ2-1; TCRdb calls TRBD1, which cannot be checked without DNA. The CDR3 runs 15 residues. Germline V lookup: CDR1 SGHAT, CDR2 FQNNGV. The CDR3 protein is CASSFSRVWYNEQFF.

CDR3 in amino acids: CASSLVHRVGNEQFF. The chain employs TRBV11-2 and TRBJ2-1; checking the TCRdb D call of TRBD2 is not possible without DNA. The CDR3 is 15 amino acids. The germline gives CDR1 SGHAT, CDR2 FQNNGV.

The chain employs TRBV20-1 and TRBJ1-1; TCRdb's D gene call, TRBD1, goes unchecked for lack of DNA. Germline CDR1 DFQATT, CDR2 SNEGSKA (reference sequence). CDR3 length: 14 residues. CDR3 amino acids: CSALKGGSNTEAFF.

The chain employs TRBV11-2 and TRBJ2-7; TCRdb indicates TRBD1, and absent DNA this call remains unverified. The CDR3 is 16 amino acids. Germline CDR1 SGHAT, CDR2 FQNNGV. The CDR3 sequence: CASTERGDRWSYEQYF.

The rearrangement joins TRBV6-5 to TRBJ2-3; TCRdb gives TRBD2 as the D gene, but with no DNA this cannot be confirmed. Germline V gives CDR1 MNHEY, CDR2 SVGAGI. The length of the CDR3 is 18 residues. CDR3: CASSYWGQLTSPTDTQYF.

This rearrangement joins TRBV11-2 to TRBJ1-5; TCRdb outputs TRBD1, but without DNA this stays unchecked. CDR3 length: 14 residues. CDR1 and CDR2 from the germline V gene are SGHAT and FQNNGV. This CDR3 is CASSHGQGSQPQHF. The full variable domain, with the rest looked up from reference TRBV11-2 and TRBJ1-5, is EAGVAQSPRYKIIEKRQSVAFWCNPISGHATLYWYQQILGQGPKLLIQFQNNGVVDDSQLPKDRFSAERLKGVDSTLKIQPAKLEDSAVYLCASSHGQGSQPQHFGDGTRLSIL.

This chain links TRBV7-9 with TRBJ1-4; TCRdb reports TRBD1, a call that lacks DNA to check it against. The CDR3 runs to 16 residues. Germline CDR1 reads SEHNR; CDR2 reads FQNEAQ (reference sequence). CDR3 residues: CASSFRGGQGGEKLFF.

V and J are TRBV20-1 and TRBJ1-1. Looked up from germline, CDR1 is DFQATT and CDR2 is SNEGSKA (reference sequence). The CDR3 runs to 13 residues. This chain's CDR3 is CSHSGLRDTEAFF.

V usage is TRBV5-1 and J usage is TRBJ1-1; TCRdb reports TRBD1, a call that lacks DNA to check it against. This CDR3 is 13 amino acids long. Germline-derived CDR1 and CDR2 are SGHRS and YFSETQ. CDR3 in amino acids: CASSLIDRAEAFF.

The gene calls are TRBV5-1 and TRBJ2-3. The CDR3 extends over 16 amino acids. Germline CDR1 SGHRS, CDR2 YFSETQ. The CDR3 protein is CASSLGASTNTDTQYF.

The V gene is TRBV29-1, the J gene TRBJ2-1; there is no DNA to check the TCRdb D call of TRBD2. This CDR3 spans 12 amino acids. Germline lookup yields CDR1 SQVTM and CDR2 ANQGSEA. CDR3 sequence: CSGGLGSIEQFF.

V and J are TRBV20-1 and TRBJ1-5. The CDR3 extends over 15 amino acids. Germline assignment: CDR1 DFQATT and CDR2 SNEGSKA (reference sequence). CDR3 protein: CSARPLRAPNQPQHF.

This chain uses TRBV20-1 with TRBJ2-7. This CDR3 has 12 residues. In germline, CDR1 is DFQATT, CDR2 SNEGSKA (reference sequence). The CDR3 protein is CSASPSSGEQYF.

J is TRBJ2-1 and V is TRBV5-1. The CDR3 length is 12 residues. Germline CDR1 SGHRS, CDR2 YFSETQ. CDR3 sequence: CASRSAGNEQFF. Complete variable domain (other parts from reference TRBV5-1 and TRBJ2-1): KAGVTQTPRYLIKTRGQQVTLSCSPISGHRSVSWYQQTPGQGLQFLFEYFSETQRNKGNFPGRFSGRQFSNSRSEMNVSTLELGDSALYLCASRSAGNEQFFGPGTRLTVL.

CDR3 loop: CASSFGRGRRETQYF. V usage is TRBV28 and J usage is TRBJ2-5; with no DNA, the TCRdb D assignment of TRBD1 cannot be verified. The CDR3 sequence is 15 residues long. Germline-derived CDR1 and CDR2 are MDHEN and SYDVKM.

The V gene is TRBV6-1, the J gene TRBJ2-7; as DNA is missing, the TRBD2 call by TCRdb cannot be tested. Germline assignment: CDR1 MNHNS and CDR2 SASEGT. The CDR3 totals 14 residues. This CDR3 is CASSGLAGHYEQYF.

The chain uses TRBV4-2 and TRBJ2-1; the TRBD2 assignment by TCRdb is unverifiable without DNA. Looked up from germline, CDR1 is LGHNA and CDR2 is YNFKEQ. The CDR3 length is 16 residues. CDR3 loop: CASSQDGAGFYNEQFF.

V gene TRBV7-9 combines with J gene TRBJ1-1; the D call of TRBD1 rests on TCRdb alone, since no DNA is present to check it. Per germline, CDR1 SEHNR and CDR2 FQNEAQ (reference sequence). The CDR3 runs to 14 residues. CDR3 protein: CASLSGGAGTEAFF.

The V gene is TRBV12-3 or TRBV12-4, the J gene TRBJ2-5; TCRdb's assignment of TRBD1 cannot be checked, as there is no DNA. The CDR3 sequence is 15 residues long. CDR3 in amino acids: CAIAGAGWGEETQYF.

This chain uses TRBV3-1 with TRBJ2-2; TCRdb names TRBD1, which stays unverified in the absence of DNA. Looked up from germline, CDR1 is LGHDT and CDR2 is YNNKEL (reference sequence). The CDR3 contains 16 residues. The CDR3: CASSLRTAGATGELFF.

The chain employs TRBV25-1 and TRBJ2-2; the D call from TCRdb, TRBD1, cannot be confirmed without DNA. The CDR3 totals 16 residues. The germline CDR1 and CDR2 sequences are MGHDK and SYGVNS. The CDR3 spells CASSVTGTGVTGELFF.

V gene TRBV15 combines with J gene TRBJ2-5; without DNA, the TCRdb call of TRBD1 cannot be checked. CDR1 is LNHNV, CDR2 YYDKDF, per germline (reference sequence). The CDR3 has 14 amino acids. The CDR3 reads CATSSRDRQETQYF.

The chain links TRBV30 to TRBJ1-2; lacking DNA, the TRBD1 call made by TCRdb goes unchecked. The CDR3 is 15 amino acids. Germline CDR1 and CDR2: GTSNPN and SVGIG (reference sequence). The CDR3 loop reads CAWSVFLGGAEGYTF.

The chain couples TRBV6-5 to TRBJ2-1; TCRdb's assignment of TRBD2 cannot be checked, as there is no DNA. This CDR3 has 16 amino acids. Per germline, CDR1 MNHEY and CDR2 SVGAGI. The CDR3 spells CASSYSSVGRSNEQFF.

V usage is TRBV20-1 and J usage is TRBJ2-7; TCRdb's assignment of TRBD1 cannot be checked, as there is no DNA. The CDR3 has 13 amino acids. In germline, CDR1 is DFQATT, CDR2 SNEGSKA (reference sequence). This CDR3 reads CSARDISGGEQYF.

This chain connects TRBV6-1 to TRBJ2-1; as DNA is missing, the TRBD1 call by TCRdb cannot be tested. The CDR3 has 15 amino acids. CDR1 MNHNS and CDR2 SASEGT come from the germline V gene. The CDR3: CASSTQGPSYNEQFF.

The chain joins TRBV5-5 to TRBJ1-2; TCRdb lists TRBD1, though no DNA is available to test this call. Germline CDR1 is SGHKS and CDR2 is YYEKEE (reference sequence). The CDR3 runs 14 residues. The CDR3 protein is CASSLTGGPYGYTF.